This TCR beta chain was retrieved from a study of T cells of healthy individuals. TCRdb re-called the 5' RACE reads with MiXCR, one entry per CDR3 protein. The sample contains 60,000 to 70,000 distinct CDR3 sequences, around 15% of which appear only once. A word on this clonotype: A much larger clone lies a single base off, so this may be a read error.

This receptor was identified in a human donor in good health.

The CDR3, as DNA: TGCAGTGCTAGGTGGGGGGGCAACCCCTCTGGAAACACCATGTATTTT. Translation: CSARWGGNPSGNTMYF. J is TRBJ1-3 and V is TRBV20-1, with D perhaps TRBD1 (6 bases). The CDR3 totals 16 residues. The germline CDR1 and CDR2 sequences are DFQATT and SNEGSKA (reference sequence).